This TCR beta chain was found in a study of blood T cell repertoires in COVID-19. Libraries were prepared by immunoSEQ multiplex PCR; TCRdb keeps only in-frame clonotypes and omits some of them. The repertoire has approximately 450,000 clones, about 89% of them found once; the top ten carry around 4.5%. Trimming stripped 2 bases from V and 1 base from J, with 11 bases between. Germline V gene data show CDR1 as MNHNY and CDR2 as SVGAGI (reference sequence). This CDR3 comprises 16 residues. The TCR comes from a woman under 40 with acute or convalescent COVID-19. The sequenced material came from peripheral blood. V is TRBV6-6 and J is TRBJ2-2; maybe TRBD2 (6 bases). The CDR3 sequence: CASSYGGGLNTGELFF. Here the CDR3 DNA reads TGTGCCAGCAGTTACGGGGGAGGACTGAACACCGGGGAGCTGTTTTTT.